Presented here are 32 T cell receptor beta chains from one specimen sequenced in a study of T cell changes during pregnancy in multiple sclerosis. Assay used: immunoSEQ multiplex PCR; TCRdb lists only in-frame clones, some missing. The profile covers 25,000 to 30,000 clones, with approximately 94% appearing a single time and 0.65% to 0.9% taken by the ten largest. Material: CD4+ T cells from peripheral blood mononuclear cells, obtained in the first trimester of pregnancy. All receptors come from a female donor with multiple sclerosis, enrolled in a pregnancy study.

The chain joins TRBV5-6 to TRBJ2-5, with TRBD2 matching 7 bases. The length of the CDR3 is 18 residues. Per germline, CDR1 SGHDT and CDR2 YYEEEE. The ends lost 4 bases at V and 2 bases at J; junction bases unmatched: 17. The CDR3 spells CASSTWLLAWGLQETQYF. The CDR3 DNA sequence: TGTGCCAGCAGCACATGGTTACTAGCGTGGGGCCTTCAAGAGACCCAGTACTTC.

V is TRBV7-3 and J is TRBJ2-7; 13 positions agree with TRBD2. The CDR3 consists of 16 residues. V trimming: 2 bases; J trimming: 1 base; junction bases outside the gene matches: 2. Germline V gene lookup returns CDR1 SGHTA and CDR2 FQGTGA. CDR3 loop: CASSLSLAGGSYEQYF. The CDR3 DNA is TGTGCCAGCAGCTTATCACTAGCGGGGGGGTCCTACGAGCAGTACTTC.

This rearrangement joins TRBV28 to TRBJ1-1; D remains unclear. Germline lookup yields CDR1 MDHEN and CDR2 SYDVKM. The V gene lost 0 bases and the J gene lost 3 bases, with 8 bases spanning the gap. The CDR3 covers 14 residues. The CDR3 DNA reads as TGTGCCAGCAGTTTATGGGGCAGCTACACTGAAGCTTTCTTT. Its protein product is CASSLWGSYTEAFF. The full variable domain, rest sourced from reference TRBV28 and TRBJ1-1, is DVKVTQSSRYLVKRTGEKVFLECVQDMDHENMFWYRQDPGLGLRLIYFSYDVKMKEKGDIPEGYSVSREKKERFSLILESASTNQTSMYLCASSLWGSYTEAFFGQGTRLTVV.

The chain is built from TRBV6-1 and TRBJ2-7; a weak D match, TRBD1 (6 bases). This CDR3 spans 15 amino acids. Per the germline V gene, CDR1 is MNHNS and CDR2 is SASEGT. Deletions cut 7 bases from V and 1 base from J, with 17 bases between. Written as DNA, the CDR3 is TGTGCCAGCACAGAACAGGGTTTTAATTCCTACGAGCAGTACTTC. This codes for CASTEQGFNSYEQYF.

V is TRBV7-2 and J is TRBJ2-3; 8 bases map to TRBD2. The CDR3 has 16 amino acids. Germline CDR1 and CDR2: SGHTA and FQGNSA. J lost 3 bases, V lost 1 base, and 6 bases had no gene match. The CDR3: CASSLVRGVFTDTQYF. The CDR3 nucleotides are TGTGCCAGCAGCTTAGTGCGGGGGGTATTTACAGATACGCAGTATTTT.

V is TRBV5-4 and J is TRBJ1-6; D possibly corresponds to TRBD1 (6 bases). With 1 base removed from V and 13 bases from J, the gap between germline ends came to 18 bases. Germline CDR1 reads SGHNT; CDR2 reads YYREEE (reference sequence). The CDR3 consists of 15 residues. The CDR3 loop reads CASSLPGTSGLPLHF. The CDR3 DNA reads TGTGCCAGCAGCTTGCCCGGGACAAGTGGTCTTCCCCTCCACTTT.

The chain uses TRBV5-4 and TRBJ2-5; 7 nucleotides agree with TRBD2. This CDR3 has 15 residues. Unmatched junction bases numbered 9, after V lost 2 bases and J lost 5 bases. Germline CDR1 and CDR2: SGHNT and YYREEE (reference sequence). This CDR3 is CASSLRTRGPETQYF. For the CDR3, the DNA is TGTGCCAGCAGCTTACGGACTAGGGGTCCGGAGACCCAGTACTTC.

The genes are TRBV6-6 and TRBJ2-7; tentative D call: TRBD1 (6 bases). Trimming took 2 bases from V and 1 from J, leaving 9 bases between them. Germline V lookup: CDR1 MNHNY, CDR2 SVGAGI (reference sequence). The CDR3 totals 14 residues. CDR3 coding DNA: TGTGCCAGCAGTTACGACAGGCTATCCTACGAGCAGTACTTC. Its translation is CASSYDRLSYEQYF.

The V gene is TRBV28, the J gene TRBJ1-2; weak D call: TRBD1 (5 bases). With 5 bases removed from V and 6 bases from J, the gap between germline ends came to 31 bases. Germline V gene data show CDR1 as MDHEN and CDR2 as SYDVKM. This CDR3 is built from 19 residues. The CDR3 DNA follows: TGTGCCAGCAGTCCCCTTGCCGACTTTGCTCGACGGGGGTCAGATGGCTACACCTTC. This gives the protein CASSPLADFARRGSDGYTF.

The chain is built from TRBV5-4 and TRBJ2-3, with TRBD2 identical over 13 bases. The CDR3 totals 18 residues. With V trimmed by 0 bases and J by 4 bases, 8 bases remained unmatched. CDR1 is SGHNT, CDR2 YYREEE, per germline (reference sequence). The CDR3 spells CASSLGLTSGGSADTQYF. CDR3 sequence (DNA): TGTGCCAGCAGCTTGGGGTTGACTAGCGGGGGGTCTGCAGATACGCAGTATTTT.

J is TRBJ2-5 and V is TRBV19; 10 bases agree with TRBD1. This CDR3 spans 15 amino acids. CDR1 LNHDA and CDR2 SQIVND come from the germline V gene (reference sequence). J gave up 5 bases and V 5 bases, and 8 bases lay outside the gene matches. Here the CDR3 DNA reads TGTGCCAGTAGTGTCCGGGACAGGGGTCTTGAGACCCAGTACTTC. It translates to CASSVRDRGLETQYF.

The genes are TRBV15 and TRBJ2-1, with D maybe TRBD2 (6 bases). There are 14 residues in the CDR3. Trimming shortened V by 0 bases and J by 8 bases, and 11 bases separated the two germline ends. Germline V CDR1 and CDR2: LNHNV, YYDKDF (reference sequence). CDR3 sequence: CATSRDGDSDEQFF. The CDR3 DNA reads TGTGCCACCAGCAGAGATGGGGACTCGGATGAGCAGTTCTTC.

This clone appeared a single time. The chain employs TRBV7-8 and TRBJ2-1, with 11 bases that match TRBD2. The CDR3 runs 16 residues. Germline CDR1 and CDR2: SGHVS and FQNEAQ. V lost 1 base, J lost 7 bases, and 6 bases stayed unmatched. This CDR3 reads CASSLELAGAGNEQFF. The CDR3 bases are TGTGCCAGCAGCTTAGAACTAGCGGGGGCCGGGAATGAGCAGTTCTTC.

The rearrangement links TRBV11-2 to TRBJ2-2; D call uncertain. This CDR3 comprises 12 residues. V lost 0 bases, J lost 7 bases, and 3 bases lay in between. Germline V gene sequence: CDR1 SGHAT, CDR2 FQNNGV. The CDR3 bases are TGTGCCAGCAGCTTAGAACTCGGGGAGCTGTTTTTT. The encoded protein is CASSLELGELFF.

The V call is TRBV7-2, the J call TRBJ1-4; D might be TRBD1 (5 bases). The CDR3 is made up of 13 amino acids. Germline V gene sequence: CDR1 SGHTA, CDR2 FQGNSA. Between the trimmed V and J ends, which lost 5 bases and 15 bases, there was a span of 19 bases. Written as DNA, the CDR3 is TGTGCCAGCAGCGTCACCGGTCGGGGGGGATTGTTTTTT. This encodes CASSVTGRGGLFF.

V usage is TRBV5-6 and J usage is TRBJ2-1; TRBD2 is a possible D gene (6 bases). The length of the CDR3 is 15 residues. The germline V and J ends were trimmed by 3 bases and 7 bases, with 17 bases remaining between them. The germline CDR1 and CDR2 sequences are SGHDT and YYEEEE. The CDR3 region is CASSYLGGGANEQFF. In DNA, the CDR3 is TGTGCCAGCAGCTACTTGGGAGGAGGAGCAAATGAGCAGTTCTTC.

The sample holds one count of this clone. This rearrangement joins TRBV28 to TRBJ2-1; D call uncertain. Looked up from germline, CDR1 is MDHEN and CDR2 is SYDVKM. Trimming removed 2 bases at V and 6 bases at J, with 11 bases between. The CDR3 sequence is 14 residues long. CDR3 nucleotide sequence: TGTGCCAGCAGTTTAGGCGGCGTATCCAATGAGCAGTTCTTC. As protein: CASSLGGVSNEQFF.

The genes are TRBV18 and TRBJ2-6, with 9 positions matching TRBD1. The germline V gene has CDR1 KGHSH and CDR2 LQKENI. The V segment lost 3 bases and the J segment 7 bases; nucleotides outside the gene matches: 4. The CDR3 has 15 amino acids. CDR3 sequence (DNA): TGTGCCAGCTCACCGCGGACAGGGGAAGCCAACGTCCTGACTTTC. Translated, it gives CASSPRTGEANVLTF.

CDR3 coding DNA: TGTGCCAGCAGCTTAGAAACTAGGGGGGGCACTGAAGCTTTCTTT. Translated: CASSLETRGGTEAFF. The chain links TRBV13 to TRBJ1-1; the D gene is possibly TRBD1 (6 bases). The V and J ends lost 1 base and 4 bases respectively, with 13 bases between them. The germline V gene has CDR1 PRHDT and CDR2 FYEKMQ (reference sequence). The CDR3 is 15 residues long.

The V and J genes are TRBV18 and TRBJ1-2; D is uncertain. V lost 6 bases and J lost 5, with 13 bases in between. Germline assignment: CDR1 KGHSH and CDR2 LQKENI. CDR3 length: 13 amino acids. The CDR3 DNA reads as TGTGCCAGCTCCCAGTCAAAGATTTATGGCTACACCTTC. The encoded protein is CASSQSKIYGYTF.

This chain connects TRBV7-2 to TRBJ1-3; possibly TRBD1 for D (6 bases). This CDR3 is 13 amino acids long. Trimming shortened V by 5 bases and J by 4 bases, and 9 bases separated the two germline ends. Germline loops: CDR1 SGHTA, CDR2 FQGNSA. The CDR3 nucleotides are TGTGCCAGCAGCACCAGGGGAGGAAACACCATATATTTT. It specifies CASSTRGGNTIYF.

The chain is built from TRBV9 and TRBJ1-1, with 9 bases matching TRBD1. CDR3 length: 15 amino acids. In germline, CDR1 is SGDLS, CDR2 YYNGEE. Trimming cost V 2 bases and J 5 bases; bases outside gene matches: 7. The CDR3 DNA sequence: TGTGCCAGCAGCGTTCAAGACGACAGGGGGACTGAAGCTTTCTTT. This codes for CASSVQDDRGTEAFF.

The chain is built from TRBV28 and TRBJ1-2; 12 bases are shared with TRBD1. The length of the CDR3 is 16 residues. The V and J ends lost 7 bases and 8 bases, in that order; junction bases with no gene match: 14. Germline CDR1 is MDHEN and CDR2 is SYDVKM. In nucleotides, the CDR3 is TGTGCCAGCAACGAGATCCGGGACAGGGGGCTTGTAGGCTACACCTTC. This gives the protein CASNEIRDRGLVGYTF.

This chain joins TRBV18 and TRBJ2-7; D not certain. V dropped 3 bases and J dropped 8 bases, with 23 bases sitting between them. This CDR3 region has 16 residues. Germline CDR1 KGHSH, CDR2 LQKENI. CDR3 sequence: CASSPPVRSDELKQYF. In DNA form, the CDR3 reads TGTGCCAGCTCACCCCCAGTTCGGAGTGATGAGTTGAAGCAGTACTTC. Based on the CDR3 plus reference TRBV18 and TRBJ2-7, the full variable domain is NAGVMQNPRHLVRRRGQEARLRCSPMKGHSHVYWYRQLPEEGLKFMVYLQKENIIDESGMPKERFSAEFPKEGPSILRIQQVVRGDSAAYFCASSPPVRSDELKQYFGPGTRLTVT.

V gene TRBV5-1 combines with J gene TRBJ2-5; 8 nucleotides match TRBD1. CDR3 length: 15 amino acids. V was pared by 0 bases and J by 4 bases, with 5 bases of the junction left unmatched. The germline gives CDR1 SGHRS, CDR2 YFSETQ. The CDR3 spells CASSLARTGRETQYF. CDR3 nucleotides: TGCGCCAGCAGCTTGGCAAGGACAGGGAGAGAGACCCAGTACTTC.

The rearrangement joins TRBV5-1 to TRBJ2-3; D ambiguous. Germline CDR1 reads SGHRS; CDR2 reads YFSETQ. The V and J ends lost 0 bases and 7 bases respectively, with 6 bases between them. CDR3 size: 12 residues. CDR3 sequence reads: CASSLVGYTQYF. CDR3 coding DNA: TGCGCCAGCAGCTTGGTCGGGTATACGCAGTATTTT.

The chain carries TRBV2 and TRBJ2-3; 7 bases align to TRBD2. Germline CDR1 is SNHLY and CDR2 is FYNNEI. CDR3 length: 16 residues. V lost 3 bases to trimming and J lost 10 bases; unmatched junction nucleotides: 16. In nucleotides, the CDR3 is TGTGCCAGCAGTGATCCCAGCGGGGTTACAGAGATGGCGCAGTATTTT. Translated: CASSDPSGVTEMAQYF.

V gene TRBV29-1 combines with J gene TRBJ2-7, with a weak D call TRBD2 (5 bases). The V and J ends lost 4 bases and 5 bases respectively, with 15 bases between them. Per germline, CDR1 SQVTM and CDR2 ANQGSEA. CDR3 length: 13 amino acids. The CDR3 here is CSVARGNRDEQYF. CDR3 bases: TGCAGCGTTGCCCGAGGGAACCGTGACGAGCAGTACTTC.

The chain employs TRBV18 and TRBJ1-2, with TRBD1 identical over 9 bases. Per germline, CDR1 KGHSH and CDR2 LQKENI. The junction had 4 bases not matched to a gene; V was cut back by 3 bases and J by 2 bases. The CDR3 is made up of 15 amino acids. CDR3 amino acids: CASSPGTGQNYGYTF. CDR3 DNA: TGTGCCAGCTCACCGGGGACAGGGCAGAACTATGGCTACACCTTC.

CDR3 loop: CASSATGAGEQYF. The CDR3 DNA reads as TGTGCCAGCAGCGCAACAGGGGCGGGCGAGCAGTACTTC. This rearrangement joins TRBV9 to TRBJ2-7; 7 nucleotides agree with TRBD1. This CDR3 contains 13 residues. The V and J ends lost 3 bases and 6 bases, in that order; junction bases with no gene match: 6. Germline CDR1 and CDR2: SGDLS and YYNGEE.

V is TRBV7-8 and J is TRBJ1-3; D not certain. Germline V CDR1 and CDR2: SGHVS, FQNEAQ. The V and J ends lost 5 bases and 0 bases respectively, with 8 bases between them. The CDR3 totals 14 residues. This chain's CDR3 is CASSDNFSGNTIYF. For the CDR3, the DNA is TGTGCCAGCAGCGACAACTTCTCTGGAAACACCATATATTTT.

This clone was seen only once. This chain joins TRBV9 and TRBJ1-1; D is perhaps TRBD1 (5 bases). Trimming took 0 bases from V and 5 from J, leaving 11 bases between them. Germline values: CDR1 SGDLS, CDR2 YYNGEE. The CDR3 length is 14 residues. CDR3 nucleotides: TGTGCCAGCAGCGTAGTCGAAGGGGCGACTGAAGCTTTCTTT. Residues: CASSVVEGATEAFF.